This T cell receptor (beta chain) is from a study of blood T cells in healthy people across ages. This clonotype has a handful of counts. V was pared by 0 bases and J by 7 bases, with 13 bases between. CDR1 and CDR2 from the germline V gene are SGHRS and YFSETQ. The CDR3 consists of 15 residues. Next came a second PCR, run for about 7 to 12 cycles, which used a sample-barcoded 5' primer along with a J-beta primer mix. TCRdb called the 5' RACE reads again in MiXCR, with one record for every CDR3 protein. Among 380,000 or so distinct CDR3 sequences listed, 45% to 65% were seen once. The chain employs TRBV5-1 and TRBJ2-2; D not certain. This TCR was recovered from a man aged 55 to 69 in good health. Sequencing input: blood. CDR3 residues: CASSLADVLRGELFF. The CDR3 coding sequence is TGCGCCAGCAGCTTGGCGGACGTCTTACGCGGGGAGCTGTTTTTT. The whole variable domain, filled in from reference TRBV5-1 and TRBJ2-2, reads KAGVTQTPRYLIKTRGQQVTLSCSPISGHRSVSWYQQTPGQGLQFLFEYFSETQRNKGNFPGRFSGRQFSNSRSEMNVSTLELGDSALYLCASSLADVLRGELFFGEGSRLTVL.